The entry below describes one TCR beta chain. Bulk TCR library preparation followed previously described methods with listed TCR primers. TCRdb reanalysed the PCR reads using MiXCR and keeps one entry per CDR3 protein. The table includes 68,000 or so distinct CDR3 sequences, less than 20% detected once. This entry belongs to a study of molecular identifiers for immune sequencing clone quantification. V dropped 0 bases and J dropped 8; count of bases not matched to a gene: 36. The CDR3 extends over 24 amino acids. Germline CDR1 and CDR2: DFQATT and SNEGSKA (reference sequence). The sample consisted of naive CD8+ T cells from blood, with Jurkat cell RNA spiked in. Subset of the sample: FACS-sorted CD8+CD4-CCR7+CD45RA+ naive T cells. The sequence derives from a human donor in good health. Some libraries in this study had Jurkat cell RNA spiked in. The chain combines TRBV20-1 with TRBJ2-3; 9 nucleotides agree with TRBD2. The CDR3 nucleotides are TGCAGTGCTAGAGATTACTCTGCTGGGGTCCGATACACTGAGGCGGGAGGGCCCGGAGGTACGCAGTATTTT. Amino acid sequence: CSARDYSAGVRYTEAGGPGGTQYF.